The sequence of this TCR beta chain was determined in a study of a mutant IDH1 vaccine in newly diagnosed glioma. Whole-study context: The start of vaccination came 4-6 weeks after radiotherapy alone, or with temozolomide cycles. Most patients had radiochemotherapy with temozolomide before enrollment; others had one alone.

Assay: immunoSEQ multiplex PCR; the TCRdb copy retains only in-frame clones and omits some. This table has tens of thousands of clones, about three quarters appearing once. The CDR3 sequence is 14 residues long. Trimming at V came to 5 bases and at J to 8 bases, leaving 5 bases not matched to a gene. CDR1 and CDR2 from the germline V gene are SEHNR and FQNEAQ (reference sequence). Time point meaning: week 5, during vaccination. The vaccine gave 300 ug of a 20-mer mutant IDH1 peptide subcutaneously per dose. Of note for this clone: Its antigen remains unknown.

The clonotype comes from a man aged 50-60 years with glioma. Sequencing was performed on PBMCs, taken from a glioma patient whose treatment included an IDH1 peptide vaccine. V and J are TRBV7-9 and TRBJ1-4; 10 positions match TRBD1. The chain's CDR3 is CASSHRDRGEKLFF. The CDR3 DNA sequence: TGTGCCAGCAGCCACCGGGACAGGGGCGAAAAACTGTTTTTT.